This passage covers 14 T cell receptor beta chains from one sample sequenced in a study of blood T cell repertoires in COVID-19. Some clones are missing from TCRdb's copy, which holds only in-frame ones; the method was immunoSEQ multiplex PCR. The sample records about 89,000 clones, more than 65% being singletons. Source material: peripheral blood. The source is a man aged 65-85 years with COVID-19, enrolled during active disease.

The chain uses TRBV15 and TRBJ2-3; 8 bases align to TRBD1. CDR3 length equals 12 residues. Trimming at V came to 6 bases and at J to 6 bases, leaving 2 bases not matched to a gene. The germline gives CDR1 LNHNV, CDR2 YYDKDF (reference sequence). The chain's CDR3 is CATSRTGDTQYF. The CDR3 bases are TGTGCCACCAGTAGGACAGGGGATACGCAGTATTTT.

This sequence joins TRBV6-5 and TRBJ1-5; maybe TRBD1 (5 bases). The CDR3 sequence is 14 residues long. Germline lookup yields CDR1 MNHEY and CDR2 SVGAGI. V was pared by 2 bases and J by 7 bases, with 12 bases between. As DNA, the CDR3 is TGTGCCAGCAGTTACGGCGGGGCGGGACAGCCCCAGCATTTT. It yields the protein CASSYGGAGQPQHF.

This CDR3 is CATSRVSQGAGNQPQHF. DNA for the CDR3: TGTGCCACCAGCAGAGTGTCGCAGGGGGCAGGCAATCAGCCCCAGCATTTT. This chain joins TRBV15 and TRBJ1-5; 8 bases line up with TRBD1. The J segment lost 2 bases and the V segment lost 1 base, leaving 7 bases of the junction unmatched. Per the germline V gene, CDR1 is LNHNV and CDR2 is YYDKDF (reference sequence). CDR3 length: 17 residues.

V and J are TRBV3-1 (or the pseudogene TRBV3-2) and TRBJ2-7; no reliable D call. Trimming shortened V by 0 bases and J by 7 bases, and 10 bases separated the two germline ends. Germline CDR1 LGHDT, CDR2 YNNKEL (reference sequence). CDR3 length: 13 residues. CDR3 in DNA: TGTGCCAGCAGCCAAGATATACTTGATGAGCAGTACTTC. Its protein product is CASSQDILDEQYF.

The chain carries TRBV15 and TRBJ1-4; the D is unclear. Trimming shortened V by 0 bases and J by 0 bases, and 5 bases separated the two germline ends. CDR3 size: 15 residues. CDR1 is LNHNV, CDR2 YYDKDF, per germline (reference sequence). CDR3 protein: CATSREAATNEKLFF. The DNA for the CDR3 is TGTGCCACCAGCAGAGAAGCGGCAACTAATGAAAAACTGTTTTTT.

The V gene is TRBV27, the J gene TRBJ1-2, with 7 positions matching TRBD1. V was clipped by 5 bases and J by 2 bases; unmatched bases: 5. The CDR3 length is 14 residues. Germline V gene lookup returns CDR1 MNHEY and CDR2 SMNVEV (reference sequence). The DNA for the CDR3 is TGTGCCAGCAGTCCGCAACAGGGGAACTATGGCTACACCTTC. Translation gives CASSPQQGNYGYTF.

The chain carries TRBV4-2 and TRBJ2-3, with 8 bases aligning to TRBD2. The CDR3 consists of 14 residues. The ends lost 4 bases at V and 1 base at J; junction bases unmatched: 1. Germline lookup yields CDR1 LGHNA and CDR2 YNFKEQ. CDR3 nucleotide sequence: TGTGCCAGCAGCCCGACTAGCGGCACAGATACGCAGTATTTT. Its translation: CASSPTSGTDTQYF.

This sequence joins TRBV4-3 and TRBJ2-7, with 14 bases that match TRBD2. The length of the CDR3 is 18 residues. Germline V gives CDR1 LGHNA, CDR2 YSLEER. Losses at the gene ends were 0 bases for V and 6 bases for J; bases not matched to a gene: 10. DNA of the CDR3: TGCGCCAGCAGCCAAGATACTGGACTAGCGGGGGGTTTCGTCGAGCAGTACTTC. Amino acid sequence: CASSQDTGLAGGFVEQYF.

This sequence joins TRBV6-2 or TRBV6-3 and TRBJ1-2; tentatively, D is TRBD1 (5 bases). Germline V gives CDR1 MNHEY, CDR2 SVGEGT. The CDR3 spans 13 residues. V was trimmed by 6 bases and J by 4 bases, leaving 12 bases between them. The CDR3 nucleotides are TGTGCCAGCAGCCTCACAGGACCCTATGGCTACACCTTC. The encoded protein is CASSLTGPYGYTF.

The chain has TRBV24-1 and TRBJ2-5; 7 bases fit TRBD2. The CDR3 runs 16 residues. V lost 5 bases and J lost 2; bases outside the gene matches: 10. The germline CDR1 and CDR2 sequences are KGHDR and SFDVKD. CDR3: CATSALGEGGQETQYF. CDR3 coding DNA: TGTGCCACCAGTGCCTTAGGGGAGGGAGGGCAAGAGACCCAGTACTTC.

The chain recombines TRBV10-1 with TRBJ2-5, with TRBD2 as a possible D gene (7 bases). Germline V CDR1 and CDR2: WNHNN, SYGVQD (reference sequence). This CDR3 comprises 15 residues. V was cut by 3 bases and J by 2 bases, with 13 bases left in between. CDR3 region: CASSDPGGLQETQYF. The CDR3, as DNA: TGCGCCAGCAGTGACCCCGGGGGGCTTCAAGAGACCCAGTACTTC.

The rearrangement links TRBV19 to TRBJ2-7; a possible D gene is TRBD2 (5 bases). V dropped 10 bases and J dropped 4 bases, with 17 bases sitting between them. Per germline, CDR1 LNHDA and CDR2 SQIVND (reference sequence). The CDR3 totals 13 residues. CDR3 amino acids: CATSSSPGYEQYF. DNA of the CDR3: TGTGCCACCTCTTCATCGCCGGGGTACGAGCAGTACTTC. Variable domain in full (rest from reference TRBV19 and TRBJ2-7): DGGITQSPKYLFRKEGQNVTLSCEQNLNHDAMYWYRQDPGQGLRLIYYSQIVNDFQKGDIAEGYSVSREKKESFPLTVTSAQKNPTAFYLCATSSSPGYEQYFGPGTRLTVT.

The rearrangement uses TRBV5-6 and TRBJ1-6; 11 nucleotides align to TRBD1. Germline V lookup: CDR1 SGHDT, CDR2 YYEEEE. The CDR3 consists of 16 residues. With 4 bases clipped from V and 6 bases from J, the junction kept 6 bases outside the gene matches. CDR3 in amino acids: CASSLDRGLVNSPLHF. The CDR3 nucleotides read TGTGCCAGCAGCCTGGACAGGGGGCTCGTTAATTCACCCCTCCACTTT.

This clone showed up just a few times. This rearrangement joins TRBV5-1 to TRBJ2-7, with D tentatively TRBD2 (6 bases). V lost 0 bases, J lost 4 bases, and 11 bases lay in between. Germline V gene data show CDR1 as SGHRS and CDR2 as YFSETQ. This CDR3 has 14 amino acids. As DNA, the CDR3 is TGCGCCAGCAGCTTGGGGGGCGCGGGATACGAGCAGTACTTC. It is translated as CASSLGGAGYEQYF.